The rows below give T cell receptor beta chains drawn from one sample of a study of OX40 agonist ivuxolimab in advanced cancers. The data were produced by immunoSEQ multiplex PCR, yet TCRdb's version contains in-frame clones alone and is incomplete. The sample holds 95,000 to 150,000 clones, around 89% seen once. Sequences were derived from CD4+ or CD8+ T cells sorted from blood, sampled in a trial of the OX40 agonist ivuxolimab. The receptor source for this set is an adult with an advanced solid tumor such as melanoma, head and neck, liver or kidney cancer. Both conserved end residues are trimmed from each CDR3.

V gene	J gene	CDR3 length	CDR3 protein
TRBV14	TRBJ1-4	15	ASSDLTGFATNEKLF
TRBV4-3	TRBJ1-2	12	ASSKGGQGYGYT
TRBV6-1	TRBJ1-2	11	ASSEQGTYGYT
TRBV28	TRBJ2-7	10	ASLGTAYEQY
TRBV7-2	TRBJ2-7	12	ASSSASGPLEQY
TRBV27	TRBJ1-1	12	ASSLGLRDTEAF
TRBV27	TRBJ2-1	14	ASNPRGEGSYNEQF
TRBV29-1	TRBJ1-6	12	SVAGESGGSPLH
TRBV19	TRBJ2-5	11	ASLRGRHIEQY
TRBV6-5	TRBJ2-7	12	ASSYWTGSYEQY
TRBV5-3	TRBJ2-3	16	ASYRGVAGVHGTDTQY
TRBV12-5	TRBJ1-5	14	ASGLPKGGRNQPQH
TRBV19	TRBJ2-6	13	ASSLGGAGANVLT
TRBV30	TRBJ2-7	11	AWSDGSSYEQY
TRBV10-1	TRBJ2-1	13	ASSEGTGGYYEQF
TRBV30	TRBJ1-5	11	AWGGAGNQPQH
TRBV30	TRBJ1-1	13	AWSVRWDKNTEAF
TRBV11-2	TRBJ2-1	13	ASSLFLAGDNEQF
TRBV28	TRBJ2-7	11	ASRGTGVYEQY
TRBV5-6	TRBJ2-1	12	ASSLNLDGNEQF
TRBV28	TRBJ1-2	10	ASSLSTGGYT
TRBV6-5	TRBJ1-6	12	ASSLGQAFSPLH
TRBV28	TRBJ2-5	13	ASRIGQGAQETQY
TRBV6-6	TRBJ2-2	13	ASSALGGNTGELF
TRBV19	TRBJ1-6	11	APLGGGNSPLH
TRBV6-1	TRBJ2-3	13	ASSEGIRTDDTQY
TRBV7-2	TRBJ1-3	14	ASSLGPGGTGNTIY
TRBV2	TRBJ2-3	13	ASSQTGGNTDTQY
TRBV11-1	TRBJ2-1	14	ASSLETASSYNEQF
TRBV6-1	TRBJ1-6	14	ASSEIGGTRDSPLH
TRBV7-3	TRBJ2-2	11	ASSLPGTGELF
TRBV29-1	TRBJ1-4	11	SVGRTGTEKLF
TRBV2	TRBJ1-5	12	ASKTDNSNQPQH
TRBV6-6	TRBJ1-1	9	ASQRGSEAF
TRBV6-1	TRBJ2-7	13	ASSAWTGGKYEQY
TRBV5-8	TRBJ1-3	13	ASSYAGLSGNTIY
TRBV28	TRBJ1-1	15	ASGILAGAMMNTEAF
TRBV9	TRBJ1-4	13	ASSLNSRGSEKLF
TRBV7-6	TRBJ2-7	12	ASSPVGGRYEQY
TRBV7-9	TRBJ2-7	12	ASSSLARRYEQY
TRBV5-1	TRBJ2-7	13	ASSLEATGAYEQY
TRBV30	TRBJ1-2	13	AWTDGRTVFQGYT
TRBV5-1	TRBJ2-3	14	ASSLRRGPITDTQY
TRBV10-3	TRBJ1-5	14	AISAAGQGAGQPQH
TRBV7-2	TRBJ1-2	11	ASSFTGFGGYT
TRBV28	TRBJ1-4	13	ASSLPGRMNEKLF
TRBV6-1	TRBJ2-1	14	ASSEALGQGYNEQF
TRBV4-1	TRBJ2-2	15	ASSQDRTSSHTGELF
TRBV28	TRBJ1-5	14	ASSLPQGIRNQPQH
TRBV7-2	TRBJ2-1	13	ASSPSGQPIREQF
TRBV7-8	TRBJ2-5	14	ASSASGGAPSETQY
TRBV29-1	TRBJ2-6	10	SVENGANVLT
TRBV7-2	TRBJ1-6	16	ASSLPLAGAVTNSPLH
TRBV5-1	TRBJ2-3	11	ASRTGDEDTQY
TRBV6-5	TRBJ2-7	12	ASSAAGGQFEQY